This T cell receptor beta chain was captured in a study of T cell responses to AZD1222 COVID-19 vaccine (dated by TCRdb to the early 2020s). With regard to the full study: Because spike-specific TCR depth and breadth did not differ between the two schedules, AZD1222 recipients who got a second dose at roughly 4 weeks were pooled with those who got a second dose at roughly 12 weeks. Enrollment into the trials was organized by age into subgroups of 18-55, 56-69 and 70-plus years, and those subgroups contained roughly 150, 30 and 60 TCR-sequenced participants, respectively. TCR sequencing covered more than 230 trial participants: approximately 200 given two doses of AZD1222 and around 26 given two doses of MenACWY control vaccine. General study outcomes and caveats: After two AZD1222 doses, both the breadth and the depth of spike-specific TCRs were significantly higher than at day 0 and than in MenACWY recipients. Conclusions about previously exposed vaccinees were limited because only six AZD1222 recipients were SARS-CoV-2 seropositive at baseline. Participants were mostly white British, with more females than males. The authors suggested clonal diversity may have been underestimated. Reportedly, almost half of the unique spike-specific TCRs recognized epitopes lying outside the regions that are mutated in the B.1.351 and B.1.1.7 variants. The 56-69-year group was small, and its depth increase did not reach significance, likely because of low power. No day 14 peak-response samples were available, so repertoires were characterized only after the peak T cell response. CD4 TCRs associated with the vaccine covered the entire spike protein, and the dominant responses were in regions 160-218 and 743-854.

About this clone itself: Its antigen is not yet known. There are no base qualities to consult, and no much larger clone falls within one base.

The time point label on this specimen signifies: baseline before first vaccination. Vaccinee samples were obtained from the UK trials COV001 and COV002, which included a single-blind randomized controlled phase 2/3 trial of AZD1222 (ChAdOx1 nCoV-19) in healthy adults. Trial participant PBMC samples were collected at day 0 and day 28 after the second dose for TCRbeta chain sequencing. CDR1 SGHTA and CDR2 FQGNSA were looked up in the germline V gene. V ends up 4 bases short and J 5 bases short, with an unmatched junction base count of 7. The CDR3, from cysteine to phenylalanine, totals 15 residues. Only CDR3 DNA is held: 45 bases, read in frame from base 1. The CDR3 regions of human TCRbeta chains were subjected to immunosequencing. From the authors' description of their analysis: Repertoire TCRs were matched against a reference library of SARS-CoV-2-specific TCRs generated with the MIRA antigen-specificity platform. Breadth was defined as the fraction of unique TCRs that were SARS-CoV-2-associated, and depth was defined as the fraction of total T cells that were SARS-CoV-2-associated. Using the MIRA data, every spike-specific TCR was mapped to the spike region that the TCR reacted to and assigned to either a CD4 or a CD8 class. Log10-transformed breadth and depth values were compared by one-way ANOVA with Sidak's multiple comparisons tests. The source is immuneACCESS, and TCRdb retained only in-frame sequences with V and J called. Part of the clones is not carried over; for the studies checked, unresolved V genes explain less than half of this, and the remainder is unexplained. From that table come the V and J calls and clone size; the DNA was used to work out D and trimming. Counted in this sample were 86,000 or so clones; approximately 90% of them appeared once. The top ten clones comprise over 2% of the sample.

The starting material was peripheral blood, obtained on day 0 of AZD1222 vaccination. The receptor's source is an adult in good health. This receptor chain uses TRBV7-2 and TRBJ2-1; TRBD1 aligns with 8 central bases. The CDR3 protein is CASSSGQGYNNEQFF. The DNA is TGTGCCAGCAGCTCAGGACAGGGCTATAACAATGAGCAGTTCTTC.